Here is one T cell receptor beta chain with its context. Every subset had its genomic DNA shared out evenly among several immunoSEQ plates. Clones were read by immunoSEQ multiplex PCR, and TCRdb kept only the in-frame ones, dropping some. Found here are more than 1.2 million clones, approximately 98.5% of them singletons; the top ten hold under 0.45%. This specimen comes from a study of shared clonotypes between healthy human individuals. Study-wide context: Two female and a few male donors aged 18 to 49 were enrolled.

Those who donated were healthy HIV-negative adults, with no recent acute infections or vaccinations reported. The CDR3 runs 14 residues. Per the germline V gene, CDR1 is SGHTA and CDR2 is FQGTGA. The V and J ends lost 6 bases and 1 base respectively, with 9 bases between them. The chain recombines TRBV7-3 with TRBJ2-2; D ambiguous. The source of this sequence is a man aged 25-45 years in good health. The sample consisted of naive CD4+ T cells sorted from blood. This sample's subset: CD45RA+ positively selected. The CDR3 loop reads CASSIRWNTGELFF. CDR3 nucleotide sequence: TGTGCCAGCAGTATTCGCTGGAACACCGGGGAGCTGTTTTTT.